This T cell receptor (beta chain) comes out of a study of CD8 T cells in ankylosing spondylitis (dated by TCRdb to about 2017). Study-wide context: The study profiled T cell receptor beta repertoires in healthy donors and ankylosing spondylitis patients to find disease-linked TCR variants. The whole study cohort included roughly 110 healthy donors and 25 or so ankylosing spondylitis patients. Peripheral blood was sampled, and synovial fluid was additionally collected from ankylosing spondylitis patients. Study-level results and caveats: Blood from ankylosing spondylitis patients appeared to be characterized by a TCR beta motif made up of several highly homologous amino acid variants. In peripheral blood, the disease-linked clones were found at relatively low frequencies and had a CD8+ phenotype. The disease-linked clones were reported to be significantly enriched in matched synovial fluid samples from ankylosing spondylitis patients. Some motif variants had previously been reported in the synovial fluid and blood of reactive arthritis patients, which suggests shared mechanisms of disease initiation.

There are many counts of this clonotype. Which antigen it targets is not known. No base-level quality is on record; no much larger clone is a single base apart. Instrument used: Illumina HiSeq 2500. Quantitative 5'-RACE with molecular barcodes was the method used to prepare the TCR beta libraries. In the authors' own workflow: To identify disease-linked TCR variants, a new computational method was used, one built on a probabilistic model of VDJ rearrangement. TCRdb reworked the public reads: Q25 trimming with fastp, MiXCR clone assembly, productive beta chains retained. Each entry is one CDR3 protein sequence, shown with its most common DNA and genes. TCRdb's processing, not the authors', yielded these V and J calls. The sample profile shows about 340,000 distinct CDR3 sequences; roughly 8% of them were found once. Of the sample, roughly 15% falls within the top ten clones. What was sequenced was blood, either unsorted or a sorted T cell fraction (not recorded which). The sequence was obtained from a male donor with ankylosing spondylitis.

The CDR3 sequence is CATSDQDSLSYNEQFF. The DNA is TGTGCCACCAGTGACCAGGACAGCCTCTCCTACAATGAGCAGTTCTTC. This chain joins TRBV24-1 to TRBJ2-1; the D region possibly corresponds to TRBD1 (6 bases align). The CDR3 contains 16 residues, cysteine and phenylalanine counted. Kept here is only the CDR3 DNA, which spans 48 bases and is read in frame from base 1. The V end loses 4 bases and the J end loses 0 bases, and a stretch of 12 bases separates them. CDR1 is given as KGHDR and CDR2 as SFDVKD, both from the germline V gene.